These 19 T cell receptor beta chains were sequenced from one sample in a study of regulatory T cells in long-lasting Graves disease. Combining iRepertoire HTBI primers with Arm-PCR of CDR3 regions, the authors built TCR beta libraries. Via MiXCR, TCRdb re-called the multiplex PCR reads, giving one row per CDR3 protein. The data show under 700,000 distinct CDR3 sequences, roughly 15% seen once. Noted time point: newly diagnosed GD, antithyroid drugs for less than 3 months. RNA from PBMCs was the source of the TCR library. These data also featured in a second study, about T cells in Graves' hyperthyroidism and ophthalmopathy.

This material consisted of peripheral blood mononuclear cells (PBMCs), taken at new diagnosis, from a patient treated with antithyroid drugs. The receptors derive from a middle-aged woman with Graves disease.

This clonotype occurred a few times. V is TRBV27 and J is TRBJ2-7; D assignment may be TRBD1 or TRBD2 (5 bases each). This CDR3 contains 15 residues. Germline CDR1 and CDR2: MNHEY and SMNVEV (reference sequence). V dropped 1 base and J dropped 0 bases, with 10 bases sitting between them. CDR3 residues: CASSLWDRISYEQYF. The CDR3 DNA is TGTGCCAGCAGTTTATGGGACCGAATCTCCTACGAGCAGTACTTC.

The V and J genes are TRBV10-3 and TRBJ1-5; 8 nucleotides match TRBD1. V lost 0 bases, J lost 6 bases, and 4 bases stayed unmatched. The CDR3 consists of 15 residues. CDR1 is ENHRY, CDR2 SYGVKD, per germline. CDR3: CAISESGQGSQPQHF. CDR3 DNA sequence: TGTGCCATCAGTGAGTCAGGACAGGGAAGTCAGCCCCAGCATTTT.

In this sample, this clonotype turned up many times. This rearrangement joins TRBV20-1 to TRBJ2-7; a possible D gene is TRBD2 (6 bases). V was trimmed by 5 bases and J by 1 base, leaving 18 bases between them. Germline lookup yields CDR1 DFQATT and CDR2 SNEGSKA (reference sequence). The CDR3 contains 15 residues. The CDR3 DNA reads as TGCAGTGCTCGGGCCCTTAGCGGAGGGTCCTACGAGCAGTACTTC. Translating gives CSARALSGGSYEQYF.

The gene calls are TRBV3-1 and TRBJ1-6; no clear D. There are 14 residues in the CDR3. Germline values: CDR1 LGHDT, CDR2 YNNKEL (reference sequence). Deletions cut 1 base from V and 5 bases from J, with 6 bases between. CDR3 loop: CASSQGMDNSPLHF. In DNA, the CDR3 is TGTGCCAGCAGCCAAGGGATGGATAATTCACCCCTCCACTTT.

V and J are TRBV19 and TRBJ2-5; 7 nucleotides line up with TRBD1. CDR1 is LNHDA and CDR2 is SQIVND in the germline V gene (reference sequence). The CDR3 spans 15 residues. The trim removed 5 bases at V and 2 bases at J, leaving 8 bases unmatched. CDR3 protein: CASSPRDRLQETQYF. The CDR3 DNA reads as TGTGCCAGTAGTCCCCGGGACAGATTACAAGAGACCCAGTACTTC.

This clonotype was detected a few times. This chain connects TRBV10-2 to TRBJ1-2, with 7 bases matching TRBD1. V lost 5 bases, J lost 8 bases, and 8 bases stayed unmatched. The CDR3 has 13 residues. Germline V gives CDR1 WSHSY, CDR2 SAAADI. The CDR3 DNA follows: TGCGCCAGCAGTTTGACAGGGACCCGGGGCTACACCTTC. This sequence encodes CASSLTGTRGYTF.

This clonotype appeared many times. V gene TRBV5-1 combines with J gene TRBJ1-2; D ambiguous. The V gene's germline CDR1 is SGHRS and CDR2 YFSETQ. Trimming removed 0 bases at V and 3 bases at J, with 9 bases between. The CDR3 is 14 residues long. The CDR3 here is CASSLGIDYYGYTF. In DNA, the CDR3 is TGCGCCAGCAGCTTGGGAATAGATTACTATGGCTACACCTTC.

With respect to this clonotype: One end of the junction varies from germline; a read error may be responsible. The chain uses TRBV19 and TRBJ1-2; D unclear. The CDR3 totals 15 residues. Germline CDR1 LNHDA, CDR2 SQIVND (reference sequence). This chain's CDR3 is CASKSRTDNFYGHTF. CDR3 DNA sequence: TGTGCCAGTAAGTCCAGGACGGATAATTTCTATGGCCACACCTTC. The whole variable domain, filled in from reference TRBV19 and TRBJ1-2, reads DGGITQSPKYLFRKEGQNVTLSCEQNLNHDAMYWYRQDPGQGLRLIYYSQIVNDFQKGDIAEGYSVSREKKESFPLTVTSAQKNPTAFYLCASKSRTDNFYGHTFGSGTRLTVV.

At least ten counts were recorded for this clonotype. This chain uses TRBV11-2 with TRBJ2-7; the D is unclear. V was trimmed by 5 bases and J by 0 bases, leaving 5 bases between them. The CDR3 spans 12 residues. Germline values: CDR1 SGHAT, CDR2 FQNNGV. CDR3 protein: CASSMNSYEQYF. The CDR3 nucleotides are TGTGCCAGCAGCATGAACTCCTACGAGCAGTACTTC.

This clonotype has only a few counts. The final CDR3 position lacks the conserved phenylalanine or tryptophan, pointing to a likely read error. V and J are TRBV2 and TRBJ1-2, with D hard to call. The germline gives CDR1 SNHLY, CDR2 FYNNEI. The V end was cut by 7 bases, the J end by 6 bases, with 15 bases between. This CDR3 is built from 13 residues. The DNA for the CDR3 is TGTGCCAGCACCAGAGACAATTGGGATGGCTACACCTCC. Residues: CASTRDNWDGYTS.

This clonotype has only a few counts. J is TRBJ1-6 and V is TRBV7-2; 9 nucleotides match TRBD1. The CDR3 has 16 amino acids. Trimming took 4 bases from V and 7 from J; bases not matched to a gene: 8. Per the germline V gene, CDR1 is SGHTA and CDR2 is FQGNSA. This CDR3 is CASSSPGQGPNSPLHF. Here the CDR3 DNA reads TGTGCCAGCAGCTCGCCTGGACAGGGGCCAAATTCACCCCTCCACTTT.

This clonotype has ten or more counts. This chain joins TRBV6-1 and TRBJ1-2, with D unclear. The CDR3 length is 15 residues. CDR1 and CDR2 (germline): MNHNS, SASEGT. Trimming stripped 5 bases from V and 4 bases from J, with 17 bases between. The CDR3 loop is CASSRRAAAGYGYTF. The CDR3 nucleotides read TGTGCCAGCAGTCGCCGGGCCGCAGCTGGCTATGGCTACACCTTC.

This clonotype appeared a few times. This sequence joins TRBV7-8 and TRBJ2-5; 9 bases fit TRBD2. The V gene's germline CDR1 is SGHVS and CDR2 FQNEAQ. The junction had 14 bases not matched to a gene; V was cut back by 4 bases and J by 5 bases. The CDR3 length is 17 residues. CDR3: CASSSRRLAGPQETQYF. Written as DNA, the CDR3 is TGTGCCAGCAGCTCTCGGCGCCTAGCGGGGCCCCAGGAGACCCAGTACTTC.

This clonotype was observed many times. The chain recombines TRBV6-2 or TRBV6-3 with TRBJ1-5; TRBD1 aligns across 8 bases. Per the germline V gene, CDR1 is MNHEY and CDR2 is SVGEGT. The CDR3 loop spans 13 amino acids. Trimming removed 5 bases from V and 5 bases from J; junction bases left unmatched: 2. The CDR3 nucleotides are TGTGCCAGCAGTGGACAGGGCGATCAGCCCCAGCATTTT. Translation gives CASSGQGDQPQHF.

Many counts were recorded for this clonotype. The rearrangement uses TRBV6-9 and TRBJ1-5, with a tentative D call TRBD1 (5 bases). The CDR3 loop spans 16 amino acids. V was trimmed by 4 bases and J by 2 bases, leaving 15 bases between them. Germline CDR1 reads MNHGY; CDR2 reads SVAAGI. CDR3 residues: CASSLGQGVGNQPQHF. Here the CDR3 DNA reads TGTGCCAGCAGTTTAGGCCAGGGTGTTGGCAATCAGCCCCAGCATTTT.

The chain carries TRBV19 and TRBJ2-7, with 10 bases aligning to TRBD1. The V and J ends lost 4 bases and 0 bases, in that order; junction bases with no gene match: 6. CDR3 size: 16 residues. Germline V CDR1 and CDR2: LNHDA, SQIVND (reference sequence). The CDR3 here is CASSTTGGASSYEQYF. CDR3 bases: TGTGCCAGTAGTACGACAGGGGGCGCGAGCTCCTACGAGCAGTACTTC.

This clonotype was recorded once. This sequence may be a read error, since a much larger clone differs from it by one base. V usage is TRBV5-1 and J usage is TRBJ1-1; a weak D match, TRBD1 (5 bases). Germline CDR1 reads SGHRS; CDR2 reads YFSETQ. Trimming stripped 2 bases from V and 5 bases from J, with 13 bases between. The CDR3 consists of 14 residues. The CDR3 DNA reads TGCGCCAGCAGCTTCCCCTCGGGGCAGACTGAAGCTTTCTTT. Protein sequence: CASSFPSGQTEAFF.

This clonotype has at least ten counts. V and J are TRBV7-2 and TRBJ1-1; D unresolved. Germline V CDR1 and CDR2: SGHTA, FQGNSA. The V gene lost 5 bases and the J gene lost 11 bases, with 18 bases spanning the gap. This CDR3 contains 13 residues. The CDR3 protein is CASSPGGRLGAFF. CDR3 DNA sequence: TGTGCCAGCAGCCCAGGAGGGCGCCTTGGGGCTTTCTTT. The full variable domain, with the rest looked up from reference TRBV7-2 and TRBJ1-1, is GAGVSQSPSNKVTEKGKDVELRCDPISGHTALYWYRQSLGQGLEFLIYFQGNSAPDKSGLPSDRFSAERTGGSVSTLTIQRTQQEDSAVYLCASSPGGRLGAFFGQGTRLTVV.

In this sample, this clonotype turned up many times. The chain is built from TRBV7-6 and TRBJ2-7; D may be TRBD1 (6 bases). The length of the CDR3 is 13 residues. Per the germline V gene, CDR1 is SGHVS and CDR2 is FNYEAQ. V lost 5 bases to trimming and J lost 7 bases, with 15 bases between them. The CDR3 DNA sequence: TGTGCCAGCAGCCACAACCGGGACACTGAGCAGTACTTC. Its protein product is CASSHNRDTEQYF.